This entry lists 16 T cell receptor beta chains sequenced from one sample in a study of persistence of HIV-infected CD4 T cells. For these receptors, no antigen is known. The libraries were made with immunoSEQ version 4 in survey mode. TCRdb's copy holds only in-frame clones and misses some; the assay was immunoSEQ multiplex PCR. The table includes about 64,000 clones, about 69% detected once. Overlapping HIV-1 Gag 15-mer peptides at approximately 1 ug per peptide per mL were used. CD40L/CD69 double-negative CD45RO-high memory CD4+ T cells were collected. The material sequenced was CD4+ T cells sorted from PBMCs after roughly 18-hour stimulation, taken from a patient who received antiretroviral therapy. The receptors derive from an adult man with HIV who was CMV-seropositive.

The rearrangement joins TRBV14 to TRBJ2-7; 9 bases are shared with TRBD1. This CDR3 comprises 14 residues. CDR1 is SGHDN and CDR2 is FVKESK in the germline V gene. J lost 5 bases, V lost 4 bases, and 6 bases had no gene match. The CDR3 loop reads CASSRGTGKDEQYF. The CDR3, as DNA: TGTGCCAGCAGCCGAGGGACAGGGAAGGACGAGCAGTACTTC.

The rearrangement joins TRBV14 to TRBJ2-2; 8 bases fit TRBD2. This CDR3 is 16 amino acids long. Germline-derived CDR1 and CDR2 are SGHDN and FVKESK. Trimming at V came to 4 bases and at J to 3 bases, leaving 7 bases not matched to a gene. The CDR3 loop reads CASSRGLAAYTGELFF. The CDR3 region has the DNA TGTGCCAGCAGCCGAGGACTAGCCGCTTACACCGGGGAGCTGTTTTTT.

This chain links TRBV19 with TRBJ1-1, with TRBD1 as a possible D gene (6 bases). Between the trimmed V and J ends, which lost 4 bases and 0 bases, there was a span of 15 bases. This CDR3 has 16 residues. Germline V lookup: CDR1 LNHDA, CDR2 SQIVND (reference sequence). In DNA form, the CDR3 reads TGTGCCAGTAGTAGGGGGGGCGCGGGGATGAACACTGAAGCTTTCTTT. It codes for CASSRGGAGMNTEAFF.

This clone was seen more than once but under ten times. The chain recombines TRBV5-1 with TRBJ1-3; possible D gene TRBD1, 5 bases. CDR1 and CDR2 (germline): SGHRS, YFSETQ. The CDR3 runs 14 residues. The V and J ends lost 4 bases and 2 bases respectively, with 10 bases between them. CDR3 bases: TGCGCCAGCAGCCCCCGGGGGGCTGGAAACACCATATATTTT. Its translation is CASSPRGAGNTIYF.

The V and J genes are TRBV5-6 and TRBJ2-7; TRBD1 matches at 12 bases. This CDR3 region has 16 residues. Germline loops: CDR1 SGHDT, CDR2 YYEEEE. The J segment lost 4 bases and the V segment lost 1 base, leaving 6 bases of the junction unmatched. CDR3 sequence reads: CASSLWWGQGAYEQYF. The CDR3 DNA is TGTGCCAGCAGCTTGTGGTGGGGACAGGGGGCTTACGAGCAGTACTTC.

The chain links TRBV18 to TRBJ1-1; no reliable D call. The CDR3 sequence is 15 residues long. The V gene lost 0 bases and the J gene lost 1 base, with 9 bases spanning the gap. In germline, CDR1 is KGHSH, CDR2 LQKENI. The CDR3 coding sequence is TGTGCCAGCTCACCACCGAGAGGTTCGAACACTGAAGCTTTCTTT. As protein: CASSPPRGSNTEAFF.

The chain carries TRBV27 and TRBJ1-1, with D uncertain. Trimming took off 0 bases at V and 0 bases at J, with 5 bases between the two ends. CDR1 and CDR2 from the germline V gene are MNHEY and SMNVEV (reference sequence). The CDR3 is 14 residues long. Here the CDR3 DNA reads TGTGCCAGCAGTTTATCACAGTTGAACACTGAAGCTTTCTTT. Protein sequence: CASSLSQLNTEAFF.

This rearrangement joins TRBV7-9 to TRBJ2-2; D unresolved. Germline V gene sequence: CDR1 SEHNR, CDR2 FQNEAQ (reference sequence). This CDR3 spans 15 amino acids. The V end lost 5 bases, the J end lost 0 bases, and 10 bases lay between the germline ends. This CDR3 is CASSTSVPNTGELFF. The CDR3 coding sequence is TGTGCCAGCAGCACGAGTGTCCCGAACACCGGGGAGCTGTTTTTT.

Only a few counts were recorded for this clone. CDR3 region: CASSQGQVGEAFF. The DNA of the CDR3 is TGTGCCAGCAGCCAAGGACAGGTCGGGGAAGCTTTCTTT. This chain joins TRBV14 and TRBJ1-1, with D tentatively TRBD1 (6 bases). Germline CDR1 and CDR2: SGHDN and FVKESK. CDR3 size: 13 residues. V lost 1 base and J 8 bases, leaving 11 bases between the germline ends.

This clone was seen a handful of times. This sequence joins TRBV28 and TRBJ2-1; the D gene is possibly TRBD1 (5 bases). Germline V gives CDR1 MDHEN, CDR2 SYDVKM. This CDR3 has 12 residues. The V gene lost 6 bases and the J gene lost 7 bases, with 10 bases spanning the gap. CDR3: CASSEKGNEQFF. The DNA of the CDR3 is TGTGCCAGCAGCGAGAAGGGGAATGAGCAGTTCTTC.

The V gene is TRBV5-1, the J gene TRBJ1-3; possibly TRBD1 for D (5 bases). This CDR3 is built from 16 residues. Germline V gene lookup returns CDR1 SGHRS and CDR2 YFSETQ. Trimming left V 4 bases short and J 0 bases short, with 14 bases between. The CDR3 loop is CASSGGTGTSGNTIYF. For the CDR3, the DNA is TGCGCCAGCAGCGGGGGAACAGGAACCTCTGGAAACACCATATATTTT.

A few counts support this clone. The chain has TRBV2 and TRBJ1-5; 7 nucleotides match TRBD1. This CDR3 is 14 amino acids long. CDR1 SNHLY and CDR2 FYNNEI come from the germline V gene. The trim removed 6 bases at V and 4 bases at J, leaving 6 bases unmatched. CDR3 DNA sequence: TGTGCCAGCAGCAGACAGGGCTGGAATCAGCCCCAGCATTTT. Translated, it gives CASSRQGWNQPQHF.

V usage is TRBV12-3 or TRBV12-4 and J usage is TRBJ1-1; D not resolved. Deletions cut 5 bases from V and 5 bases from J, with 12 bases between. CDR3 length: 13 amino acids. The CDR3 nucleotides read TGTGCCAGCAGTAACCTCGGAGGGACTGAAGCTTTCTTT. It translates to CASSNLGGTEAFF.

J is TRBJ1-1 and V is TRBV4-1, with D possibly TRBD1 on 6 matching bases. The CDR3 runs to 14 residues. Trimming pared 4 bases from V and 2 bases from J, leaving 11 bases between. Germline V gene sequence: CDR1 MGHRA, CDR2 YSYEKL. CDR3 sequence reads: CASSLGQTNTEAFF. Written as DNA, the CDR3 is TGCGCCAGCAGCCTTGGACAGACTAACACTGAAGCTTTCTTT.

The chain joins TRBV19 to TRBJ2-7; D may be TRBD1 (6 bases). The V end was cut by 0 bases, the J end by 3 bases, with 15 bases between. The CDR3 has 16 residues. Germline CDR1 and CDR2: LNHDA and SQIVND (reference sequence). DNA of the CDR3: TGTGCCAGTAGTATAGAGTACAGGGCGACGGGCTACGAGCAGTACTTC. Its translation: CASSIEYRATGYEQYF. Full variable domain (outside the CDR3, taken from reference TRBV19 and TRBJ2-7): DGGITQSPKYLFRKEGQNVTLSCEQNLNHDAMYWYRQDPGQGLRLIYYSQIVNDFQKGDIAEGYSVSREKKESFPLTVTSAQKNPTAFYLCASSIEYRATGYEQYFGPGTRLTVT.

This clone was seen more than once but under ten times. The CDR3 reads CASSLSVDSGNTIYF. In DNA form, the CDR3 reads TGTGCCAGCAGTTTGTCCGTCGACTCTGGAAACACCATATATTTT. The rearrangement links TRBV28 to TRBJ1-3, with D uncertain. Trimming cost V 3 bases and J 0 bases, with 9 bases left between them. The CDR3 runs to 15 residues. Germline values: CDR1 MDHEN, CDR2 SYDVKM.